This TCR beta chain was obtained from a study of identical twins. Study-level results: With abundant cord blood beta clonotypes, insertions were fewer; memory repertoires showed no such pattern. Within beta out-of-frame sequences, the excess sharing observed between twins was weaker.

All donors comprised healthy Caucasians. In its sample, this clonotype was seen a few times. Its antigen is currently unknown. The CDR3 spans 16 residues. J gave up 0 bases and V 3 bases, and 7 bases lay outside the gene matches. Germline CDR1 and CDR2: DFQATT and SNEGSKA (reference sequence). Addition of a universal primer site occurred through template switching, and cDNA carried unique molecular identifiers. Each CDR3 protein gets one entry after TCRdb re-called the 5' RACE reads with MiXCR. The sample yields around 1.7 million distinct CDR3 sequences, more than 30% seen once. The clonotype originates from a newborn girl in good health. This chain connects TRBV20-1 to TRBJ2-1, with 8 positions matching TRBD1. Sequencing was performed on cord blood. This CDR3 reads CSARETDRGSYNEQFF. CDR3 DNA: TGCAGTGCTAGGGAAACCGACAGGGGCTCCTACAATGAGCAGTTCTTC.